The 5 T cell receptor beta chains listed next were all sequenced from one sample in a study of T-cell memory formation after mild COVID-19. TCRdb redid the calling of the 5' RACE reads with MiXCR, one entry per CDR3 protein. Of about 110,000 distinct CDR3 sequences listed, 18% were seen once; the top ten hold approximately 5.1%. The specimen was PBMCs or a T cell subset sorted from them (not recorded which). The receptor set was obtained from a young man who had mild COVID-19 (a few samples of this study predate the infection). Cell type and time point are not known.

This clonotype turned up a few times. The V gene is TRBV6-2 or TRBV6-3, the J gene TRBJ1-5; TRBD1 might be the D (6 bases). The V and J ends lost 8 bases and 2 bases respectively, with 16 bases between them. From germline, CDR1 is MNHEY and CDR2 SVGEGT. This CDR3 has 15 amino acids. CDR3 bases: TGTGCCAGCGACCATCGGGGGGCAGGCAATCAGCCCCAGCATTTT. Protein: CASDHRGAGNQPQHF.

This clonotype was observed a handful of times. The chain is built from TRBV25-1 and TRBJ2-3; possibly TRBD1 or TRBD2 for D (6 bases each). CDR3 length equals 14 residues. The V gene's germline CDR1 is MGHDK and CDR2 SYGVNS. V was shortened by 2 bases and J by 1 base, with 7 bases between the two germline ends. CDR3 nucleotide sequence: TGTGCCAGCAGTGAAAGGGGGGGCACAGATACGCAGTATTTT. It codes for CASSERGGTDTQYF.

This clonotype was recorded a few times. This sequence joins TRBV18 and TRBJ2-3; TRBD2 might be the D (6 bases). This CDR3 spans 14 amino acids. The germline CDR1 and CDR2 sequences are KGHSH and LQKENI. V dropped 3 bases and J dropped 1 base, with 8 bases sitting between them. The CDR3 DNA is TGTGCCAGCTCACCCAGGGAGGGCACAGATACGCAGTATTTT. Its translation: CASSPREGTDTQYF.

The sample holds a few counts of this clonotype. This chain links TRBV7-9 with TRBJ2-3; the D call may be TRBD1 or TRBD2 (6 bases each). V gave up 2 bases and J gave up 14 bases, with 23 bases separating them. Germline lookup yields CDR1 SEHNR and CDR2 FQNEAQ (reference sequence). This CDR3 region has 15 residues. For the CDR3, the DNA is TGTGCCAGCAGCTTAAGTAGAGGGGGAGGTTCCCACCCGTATTTT. This sequence encodes CASSLSRGGGSHPYF.

The chain uses TRBV3-1 and TRBJ2-3; D uncertain. Germline V lookup: CDR1 LGHDT, CDR2 YNNKEL (reference sequence). V was pared by 3 bases and J by 0 bases, with 7 bases between. The CDR3 length is 14 residues. The CDR3 sequence is CASSQGSSTDTQYF. The CDR3 DNA is TGTGCCAGCAGCCAGGGCTCTAGCACAGATACGCAGTATTTT.